The 18 T cell receptor beta chains below all came from one sample that was sequenced in a study of blood T cell repertoires in COVID-19. Generated by immunoSEQ multiplex PCR, the TCRdb table keeps only in-frame clones and is missing some. Of some 240,000 clones detected, more than 65% appear once; the ten largest clones hold 1.4%. Sequencing was carried out using peripheral blood. The receptor source for this set is a woman in her thirties or forties who had recovered from COVID-19.

The chain is built from TRBV7-9 and TRBJ1-2, with no clear D. The CDR3 has 14 residues. Germline V gene sequence: CDR1 SEHNR, CDR2 FQNEAQ (reference sequence). V lost 1 base and J 13 bases, leaving 19 bases between the germline ends. In DNA, the CDR3 is TGTGCCAGCAGCTTAGTAATTCCGGGATTGGAGGGCACCTTC. It specifies CASSLVIPGLEGTF.

CDR3 nucleotide sequence: TGTGCCAGCAGTCCCGACTTTTCCTACGAGCAGTACTTC. It specifies CASSPDFSYEQYF. This chain connects TRBV12-3 or TRBV12-4 to TRBJ2-7, with D hard to call. The V end lost 5 bases, the J end lost 1 base, and 9 bases lay between the germline ends. CDR3 length equals 13 residues.

The chain carries TRBV6-2 or TRBV6-3 and TRBJ2-3, with D unresolved. Germline V gene sequence: CDR1 MNHEY, CDR2 SVGEGT. Deletions cut 4 bases from V and 2 bases from J, with 4 bases between. The CDR3 runs 12 residues. CDR3 sequence reads: CASSSYTDTQYF. The DNA of the CDR3 is TGTGCCAGCAGTTCCTACACAGATACGCAGTATTTT.

This chain links TRBV7-9 with TRBJ2-1; maybe TRBD1 (6 bases). The V end was cut by 5 bases, the J end by 5 bases, with 7 bases between. CDR1 and CDR2 from the germline V gene are SEHNR and FQNEAQ (reference sequence). This CDR3 contains 12 residues. The CDR3 DNA reads TGTGCCAGCAGCCGGACAGACAATGAGCAGTTCTTC. Its protein is CASSRTDNEQFF.

The chain links TRBV29-1 to TRBJ1-1; D is unclear. Between the trimmed V and J ends, which lost 6 bases and 1 base, there was a span of 9 bases. CDR3 length equals 12 residues. CDR1 is SQVTM and CDR2 is ANQGSEA in the germline V gene. CDR3 sequence: CSVRTENTEAFF. CDR3 nucleotide sequence: TGCAGCGTGCGTACAGAGAACACTGAAGCTTTCTTT.

V is TRBV6-5 and J is TRBJ1-4; D not resolved. V was clipped by 7 bases and J by 8 bases, with 8 bases between them. Germline V gene data show CDR1 as MNHEY and CDR2 as SVGAGI. The CDR3 runs to 11 residues. The CDR3 nucleotides read TGTGCCAGCAAAGTGGAGGAAAAACTGTTTTTT. Translation gives CASKVEEKLFF.

The genes are TRBV13 and TRBJ2-7; D is unclear. Trimming took 0 bases from V and 6 from J, leaving 12 bases between them. Germline CDR1 reads PRHDT; CDR2 reads FYEKMQ (reference sequence). The CDR3 runs 14 residues. In DNA form, the CDR3 reads TGTGCCAGCAGCTTAGGGGGCCGGCTACTCGAGCAGTACTTC. Translation gives CASSLGGRLLEQYF. Looking up the rest from reference TRBV13 and TRBJ2-7 gives the full variable domain: AAGVIQSPRHLIKEKRETATLKCYPIPRHDTVYWYQQGPGQDPQFLISFYEKMQSDKGSIPDRFSAQQFSDYHSELNMSSLELGDSALYFCASSLGGRLLEQYFGPGTRLTVT.

The rearrangement joins TRBV7-9 to TRBJ1-1, with D possibly matching TRBD1 (6 bases). This CDR3 is 15 amino acids long. With 2 bases removed from V and 6 bases from J, the gap between germline ends came to 16 bases. CDR1 is SEHNR and CDR2 is FQNEAQ in the germline V gene (reference sequence). The CDR3 nucleotides read TGTGCCAGCAGCTTACTTCGGGACAAGGGGCCTGAAGCTTTCTTT. It is translated as CASSLLRDKGPEAFF.

The rearrangement joins TRBV7-9 to TRBJ2-7; D not resolved. Per the germline V gene, CDR1 is SEHNR and CDR2 is FQNEAQ (reference sequence). V dropped 2 bases and J dropped 3 bases, with 8 bases sitting between them. The CDR3 has 13 amino acids. The CDR3 DNA follows: TGTGCCAGCAGCTTAAGTACAGTCTACGAGCAGTACTTC. Translation gives CASSLSTVYEQYF. The whole variable domain, filled in from reference TRBV7-9 and TRBJ2-7, reads DTGVSQNPRHKITKRGQNVTFRCDPISEHNRLYWYRQTLGQGPEFLTYFQNEAQLEKSRLLSDRFSAERPKGSFSTLEIQRTEQGDSAMYLCASSLSTVYEQYFGPGTRLTVT.

The CDR3 sequence is CASSYGGGDGTDTQYF. The CDR3 DNA sequence: TGTGCCAGCAGTTACGGAGGGGGGGACGGTACAGATACGCAGTATTTT. V and J are TRBV6-2 or TRBV6-3 and TRBJ2-3; possibly TRBD2 for D (7 bases). The CDR3 runs 16 residues. Germline assignment: CDR1 MNHEY and CDR2 SVGEGT. V was pared by 2 bases and J by 3 bases, with 15 bases between.

The rearrangement joins TRBV16 to TRBJ1-2; D may be TRBD1 (6 bases). The V end lost 0 bases, the J end lost 13 bases, and 15 bases lay between the germline ends. The germline gives CDR1 KGHSY, CDR2 FQNENV. The CDR3 sequence is 13 residues long. CDR3 DNA: TGTGCCAGCAGCCAATCAAGGGGGAATAACTCCACCTTC. Its protein product is CASSQSRGNNSTF. The full variable domain, completed using reference TRBV16 and TRBJ1-2, is GEEVAQTPKHLVRGEGQKAKLYCAPIKGHSYVFWYQQVLKNEFKFLISFQNENVFDETGMPKERFSAKCLPNSPCSLEIQATKLEDSAVYFCASSQSRGNNSTFGSGTRLTVV.

This rearrangement joins TRBV27 to TRBJ1-5; 10 bases map to TRBD1. The CDR3 has 15 residues. Looked up from germline, CDR1 is MNHEY and CDR2 is SMNVEV (reference sequence). The V segment lost 6 bases and the J segment 2 bases; nucleotides outside the gene matches: 4. DNA for the CDR3: TGTGCCAGCAGCACAGGGACAGGGGGCAATCAGCCCCAGCATTTT. Its protein is CASSTGTGGNQPQHF.

This clone was seen only once. The chain has TRBV5-4 and TRBJ1-2, with 9 bases identical to TRBD1. J lost 8 bases, V lost 3 bases, and 11 bases had no gene match. The CDR3 is 15 amino acids. CDR1 and CDR2 (germline): SGHNT, YYREEE (reference sequence). The CDR3 DNA reads TGTGCCAGCAGCTGGTTCAACAGGGGGCTGGGGGGCTACACCTTC. Translated: CASSWFNRGLGGYTF.

The V call is TRBV4-2, the J call TRBJ1-1; TRBD1 might be the D (6 bases). Trimming left V 4 bases short and J 12 bases short, with 12 bases between. The CDR3 extends over 11 amino acids. Looked up from germline, CDR1 is LGHNA and CDR2 is YNFKEQ. The DNA for the CDR3 is TGTGCCAGCAGCCCGGACAGAATTCCTTTCTTT. Its protein product is CASSPDRIPFF.

The V call is TRBV24-1, the J call TRBJ2-3, with 11 bases that match TRBD2. V was clipped by 5 bases and J by 4 bases; unmatched bases: 7. The CDR3 is 16 amino acids. The germline gives CDR1 KGHDR, CDR2 SFDVKD. CDR3 nucleotides: TGTGCCACCAGTGGTTATAGCGGGGGGGGATCAGATACGCAGTATTTT. Its protein product is CATSGYSGGGSDTQYF.

CDR3 in DNA: TGTGCCAGCAGAACAGGAGACTATGAAAAACTGTTTTTT. Translated, it gives CASRTGDYEKLFF. V and J are TRBV25-1 and TRBJ1-4; D might be TRBD1 (5 bases). The CDR3 sequence is 13 residues long. CDR1 is MGHDK and CDR2 is SYGVNS in the germline V gene. Trimming took off 6 bases at V and 6 bases at J, with 11 bases between the two ends.

V gene TRBV18 combines with J gene TRBJ1-3; TRBD1 aligns across 7 bases. This CDR3 has 16 amino acids. In germline, CDR1 is KGHSH, CDR2 LQKENI. The V and J ends lost 2 bases and 1 base, in that order; junction bases with no gene match: 5. CDR3 in amino acids: CASSPSGQKSGNTIYF. The CDR3 nucleotides read TGTGCCAGCTCACCATCGGGACAGAAGTCTGGAAACACCATATATTTT.

The chain has TRBV2 and TRBJ1-6; D might be TRBD1 (5 bases). V lost 6 bases to trimming and J lost 9 bases, with 18 bases between them. The CDR3 runs 15 residues. Looked up from germline, CDR1 is SNHLY and CDR2 is FYNNEI. The CDR3 nucleotides are TGTGCCAGCAGCAACCGACAGCCTTTTGGTTCACCCCTCCACTTT. The encoded protein is CASSNRQPFGSPLHF.